One TCR beta chain is described in this entry. The data were obtained in a study of blood T cell repertoires in COVID-19. Study-wide background: Whether acute or convalescent, the COVID-19 samples came from the United States, Italy and Spain. Sources were T cells, B-cell-depleted T cells, or PBMCs; the material itself was cDNA or gDNA.

With 6 bases removed from V and 5 bases from J, the gap between germline ends came to 8 bases. This CDR3 spans 13 amino acids. In germline, CDR1 is MNHEY, CDR2 SMNVEV (reference sequence). In the source study's methods: For nucleated cells, counts were estimated from reference gene primer amplification. Only in-frame clones appear in the TCRdb table, and some are missing; sequencing was by immunoSEQ multiplex PCR. The V and J calls and clone size are taken from that table; D and trimming were inferred from the DNA. The sample shows around 120,000 clones, about 86% of them seen only once. This TCR was sampled from a man older than 75 with active or convalescent COVID-19. Input material: peripheral blood. This chain connects TRBV27 to TRBJ1-6; weak D call: TRBD1 (5 bases). As DNA, the CDR3 is TGTGCCAGCAGCGACAGTAATAATTCACCCCTCCACTTT. The encoded protein is CASSDSNNSPLHF.